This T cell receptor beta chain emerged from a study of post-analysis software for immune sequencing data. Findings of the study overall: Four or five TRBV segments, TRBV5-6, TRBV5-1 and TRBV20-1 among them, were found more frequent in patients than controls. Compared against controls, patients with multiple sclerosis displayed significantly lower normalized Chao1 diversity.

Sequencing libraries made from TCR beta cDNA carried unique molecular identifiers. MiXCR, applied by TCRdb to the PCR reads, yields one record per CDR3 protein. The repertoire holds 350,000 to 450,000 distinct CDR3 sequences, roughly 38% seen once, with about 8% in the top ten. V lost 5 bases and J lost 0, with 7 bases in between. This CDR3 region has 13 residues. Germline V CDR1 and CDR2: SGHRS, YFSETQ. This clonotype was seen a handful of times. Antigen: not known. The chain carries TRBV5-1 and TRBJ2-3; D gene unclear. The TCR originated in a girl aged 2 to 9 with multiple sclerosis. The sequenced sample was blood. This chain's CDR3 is CASRPDSTDTQYF. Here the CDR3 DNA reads TGCGCCAGCAGACCGGACAGCACAGATACGCAGTATTTT.